This entry lists 26 T cell receptor beta chains sequenced from one sample in a study of T cells expressing NK-cell markers. TCRdb reworked the 5' RACE reads into one entry per CDR3 protein, no DNA. The table for this sample gives 300,000 to 500,000 distinct CDR3 sequences. The sequencing sample was made of blood T cells: a sorted CD56 or NKG2C T cell subset, CD4+ or CD8+ T cells, or bulk PBMC T cells (not recorded which). The receptors were sampled from a woman aged 45-65 years in good health.

This chain's CDR3 is CASRGLADTGELFF. The gene calls are TRBV11-1 and TRBJ2-2; TCRdb outputs TRBD2, but without DNA this stays unchecked. Germline V lookup: CDR1 SGHAT, CDR2 FQDESV (reference sequence). The CDR3 spans 14 residues.

This rearrangement joins TRBV5-1 to TRBJ1-6; no DNA is available, so the TRBD1 call from TCRdb remains unchecked. Looked up from germline, CDR1 is SGHRS and CDR2 is YFSETQ. This CDR3 spans 18 amino acids. The CDR3 sequence is CASSLDHRDRGGNSPLHF.

This chain uses TRBV27 with TRBJ2-2. This CDR3 spans 14 amino acids. Germline V lookup: CDR1 MNHEY, CDR2 SMNVEV (reference sequence). CDR3 sequence: CASRLYVWVGELFF.

This chain links TRBV7-3 with TRBJ2-1; TCRdb outputs TRBD1, but without DNA this stays unchecked. The length of the CDR3 is 15 residues. Per the germline V gene, CDR1 is SGHTA and CDR2 is FQGTGA. The CDR3 here is CASSPLGELNNEQFF.

CDR3 loop: CSARPASSYNEQFF. V gene TRBV20-1 combines with J gene TRBJ2-1. The CDR3 is made up of 14 amino acids. CDR1 and CDR2 (germline): DFQATT, SNEGSKA (reference sequence).

This chain connects TRBV9 to TRBJ2-1; TCRdb returns TRBD2, unconfirmable since there is no DNA. Looked up from germline, CDR1 is SGDLS and CDR2 is YYNGEE. The length of the CDR3 is 15 residues. This CDR3 is CASSVRGAGVDEQFF.

The gene calls are TRBV20-1 and TRBJ2-3; TCRdb picks TRBD1, but there is no DNA to check that call. Per germline, CDR1 DFQATT and CDR2 SNEGSKA (reference sequence). This CDR3 comprises 12 residues. CDR3 sequence: CSAAPRADTQYF.

V usage is TRBV12-3 or TRBV12-4 and J usage is TRBJ1-2. CDR3 length equals 14 residues. The CDR3 loop reads CASSFRSGNYGYTF.

The chain employs TRBV28 and TRBJ2-1; TCRdb proposes TRBD1, but this gene call is untestable without DNA. The germline gives CDR1 MDHEN, CDR2 SYDVKM. The CDR3 is made up of 18 amino acids. The CDR3 protein is CASSPLPRRDTPYNEQFF.

V is TRBV4-1 and J is TRBJ2-1; with no DNA, the TCRdb D assignment of TRBD2 cannot be verified. CDR3 length: 13 amino acids. CDR1 is MGHRA, CDR2 YSYEKL, per germline. The CDR3 here is CASTSRPYNEQFF.

The V and J genes are TRBV11-2 and TRBJ2-3; TCRdb lists TRBD2, though no DNA is available to test this call. The CDR3 has 16 residues. Per the germline V gene, CDR1 is SGHAT and CDR2 is FQNNGV. The CDR3 reads CASSLDPSGSVDTQYF.

This chain connects TRBV20-1 to TRBJ2-7; TCRdb's assignment of TRBD1 cannot be checked, as there is no DNA. CDR1 is DFQATT, CDR2 SNEGSKA, per germline (reference sequence). The CDR3 runs to 15 residues. This chain's CDR3 is CSARAPSGRSGEQYF.

This chain joins TRBV2 and TRBJ2-1; the D call of TRBD1 rests on TCRdb alone, since no DNA is present to check it. The CDR3 sequence is 14 residues long. Germline V gives CDR1 SNHLY, CDR2 FYNNEI. CDR3 protein: CASSAGEDFNEQFF.

This chain links TRBV2 with TRBJ2-3; TCRdb's assignment of TRBD1 cannot be checked, as there is no DNA. This CDR3 comprises 18 residues. Germline CDR1 SNHLY, CDR2 FYNNEI. The CDR3 protein is CASSLGDKQRIHTDTQYF.

This CDR3 reads CASSRTGGSTDTQYF. The gene calls are TRBV6-5 and TRBJ2-3; the D call of TRBD1 rests on TCRdb alone, since no DNA is present to check it. The germline V gene has CDR1 MNHEY and CDR2 SVGAGI. This CDR3 spans 15 amino acids.

The V gene is TRBV12-3 or TRBV12-4, the J gene TRBJ1-5. The CDR3 is 15 amino acids. This chain's CDR3 is CASSTGGGPNQPQHF.

Here the CDR3 reads CASSPRLAGAHKNIQYF. The chain couples TRBV18 to TRBJ2-4; the D gene TCRdb calls, TRBD2, cannot be checked with no DNA. There are 17 residues in the CDR3. The germline CDR1 and CDR2 sequences are KGHSH and LQKENI. Full variable domain (outside the CDR3, taken from reference TRBV18 and TRBJ2-4): NAGVMQNPRHLVRRRGQEARLRCSPMKGHSHVYWYRQLPEEGLKFMVYLQKENIIDESGMPKERFSAEFPKEGPSILRIQQVVRGDSAAYFCASSPRLAGAHKNIQYFGAGTRLSVL.

The chain recombines TRBV29-1 with TRBJ2-7; TCRdb names TRBD1, which stays unverified in the absence of DNA. The CDR3 runs to 13 residues. Germline V gene data show CDR1 as SQVTM and CDR2 as ANQGSEA. The CDR3 sequence: CSVACRVAYEQYF.

The rearrangement joins TRBV29-1 to TRBJ2-2; TCRdb's D gene call, TRBD1, goes unchecked for lack of DNA. The germline gives CDR1 SQVTM, CDR2 ANQGSEA. CDR3 length equals 13 residues. CDR3 loop: CGSDRANTGELFF.

V gene TRBV5-6 combines with J gene TRBJ2-3; as DNA is missing, the TRBD1 call by TCRdb cannot be tested. Germline CDR1 reads SGHDT; CDR2 reads YYEEEE. There are 15 residues in the CDR3. This CDR3 is CASSLGQAPTDTQYF.

CDR3 sequence reads: CASSLDRGHNEQFF. This chain links TRBV6-5 with TRBJ2-1; TCRdb lists TRBD1, though no DNA is available to test this call. This CDR3 region has 14 residues. The germline V gene encodes CDR1 MNHEY and CDR2 SVGAGI.

The chain is built from TRBV20-1 and TRBJ1-5. CDR3 size: 14 residues. Germline loops: CDR1 DFQATT, CDR2 SNEGSKA (reference sequence). The CDR3 region is CSARDTSGVGPQHF.

This chain uses TRBV6-1 with TRBJ2-2; TCRdb proposes TRBD1, but this gene call is untestable without DNA. Germline values: CDR1 MNHNS, CDR2 SASEGT. There are 15 residues in the CDR3. CDR3 protein: CASSVSGGPPGELFF.

The chain couples TRBV4-1 to TRBJ2-1; TCRdb selects TRBD1, and the lack of DNA leaves this call unchecked. Germline lookup yields CDR1 MGHRA and CDR2 YSYEKL. The CDR3 consists of 15 residues. The CDR3 reads CASSQVGASYNEQFF.

The V call is TRBV11-2, the J call TRBJ2-1; the TCRdb D gene call, TRBD2, has no DNA to confirm it. The CDR3 totals 16 residues. Germline assignment: CDR1 SGHAT and CDR2 FQNNGV. The chain's CDR3 is CASSRLAGGPLDEQFF. Filled out from reference TRBV11-2 and TRBJ2-1, the complete variable domain reads EAGVAQSPRYKIIEKRQSVAFWCNPISGHATLYWYQQILGQGPKLLIQFQNNGVVDDSQLPKDRFSAERLKGVDSTLKIQPAKLEDSAVYLCASSRLAGGPLDEQFFGPGTRLTVL.

V and J are TRBV3-1 and TRBJ1-3. This CDR3 is built from 15 residues. In germline, CDR1 is LGHDT, CDR2 YNNKEL (reference sequence). The CDR3 here is CASSQAVGSGNTIYF.